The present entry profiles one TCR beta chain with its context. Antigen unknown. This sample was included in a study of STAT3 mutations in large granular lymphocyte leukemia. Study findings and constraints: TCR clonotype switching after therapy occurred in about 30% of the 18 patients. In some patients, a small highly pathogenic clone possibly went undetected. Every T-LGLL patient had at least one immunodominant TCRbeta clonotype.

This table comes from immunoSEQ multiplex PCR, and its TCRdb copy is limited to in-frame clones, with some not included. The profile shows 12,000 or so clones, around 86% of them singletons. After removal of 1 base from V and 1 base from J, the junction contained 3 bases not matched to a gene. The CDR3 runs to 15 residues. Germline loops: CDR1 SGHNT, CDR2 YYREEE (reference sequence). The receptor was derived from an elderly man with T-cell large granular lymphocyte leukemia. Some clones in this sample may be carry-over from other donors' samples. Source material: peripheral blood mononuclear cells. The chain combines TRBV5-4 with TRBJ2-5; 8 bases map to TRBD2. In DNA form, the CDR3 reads TGTGCCAGCAGCTTGAGGCTAGCGGGCCAAGAGACCCAGTACTTC. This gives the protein CASSLRLAGQETQYF.